The next 30 T cell receptor beta chains were all read from a single sample in a study of response to subunit inactivated influenza vaccine. TCRdb independently ran MiXCR on the RT-PCR reads; one entry per CDR3 protein. This repertoire shows 400,000 to 550,000 distinct CDR3 sequences, about 25% found once; its top ten account for less than 2.5%. The material was CD4+ T cells sorted from PBMCs, obtained roughly 5 days after vaccination. These receptors came from a man in his fifties who received an inactivated influenza vaccine.

The chain links TRBV12-3 or TRBV12-4 to TRBJ1-5, with TRBD1 matching 8 bases. J gave up 6 bases and V 7 bases, and 11 bases lay outside the gene matches. The CDR3 is 15 residues long. CDR3 bases: TGTGCCAGCACCGTAGGGACAGGCGCGAGTCAGCCCCAGCATTTT. The encoded protein is CASTVGTGASQPQHF.

This clonotype has a handful of counts. V gene TRBV4-2 combines with J gene TRBJ1-2; D may be TRBD1 (5 bases). Trimming pared 0 bases from V and 4 bases from J, leaving 9 bases between. Germline V lookup: CDR1 LGHNA, CDR2 YNFKEQ. The CDR3 runs to 14 residues. CDR3 DNA: TGTGCCAGCAGCCAAGATCAACAGGTCTATGGCTACACCTTC. This sequence encodes CASSQDQQVYGYTF.

The chain carries TRBV3-1 and TRBJ2-3; D is uncertain. The CDR3 has 16 residues. CDR1 and CDR2 (germline): LGHDT, YNNKEL (reference sequence). V lost 0 bases, J lost 2 bases, and 12 bases lay in between. The CDR3 reads CASSQDMGFVTDTQYF. The CDR3 nucleotides are TGTGCCAGCAGCCAAGATATGGGCTTCGTCACAGATACGCAGTATTTT.

This rearrangement joins TRBV9 to TRBJ1-2; 7 positions match TRBD1. Looked up from germline, CDR1 is SGDLS and CDR2 is YYNGEE. Trimming cost V 3 bases and J 5 bases; bases outside gene matches: 10. This CDR3 is built from 15 residues. CDR3 sequence: CASSAPGTAFYGYTF. The CDR3 region has the DNA TGTGCCAGCAGCGCCCCCGGGACAGCCTTTTATGGCTACACCTTC.

This clonotype was observed a handful of times. The chain couples TRBV15 to TRBJ2-2; no reliable D call. The V gene lost 0 bases and the J gene lost 3 bases, with 5 bases spanning the gap. Germline-derived CDR1 and CDR2 are LNHNV and YYDKDF (reference sequence). This CDR3 contains 14 residues. This CDR3 is CATSRERYTGELFF. The CDR3 coding sequence is TGTGCCACCAGCAGAGAGCGATACACCGGGGAGCTGTTTTTT.

The chain has TRBV29-1 and TRBJ2-1; D assignment may be TRBD1 or TRBD2 (6 bases each). Germline V lookup: CDR1 SQVTM, CDR2 ANQGSEA. V was trimmed by 6 bases and J by 10 bases, leaving 13 bases between them. There are 11 residues in the CDR3. The CDR3 sequence is CSVGGVREQFF. The CDR3 coding sequence is TGCAGCGTCGGGGGCGTGAGGGAGCAGTTCTTC.

This clonotype was counted a few times. A junction end diverges from the germline sequence, so it may reflect a read error. The chain couples TRBV7-3 to TRBJ2-1; 8 positions agree with TRBD2. The germline V gene encodes CDR1 SGHTA and CDR2 FQGTGA. CDR3 length: 15 amino acids. The CDR3 here is CASSITSGTHNEQFF. The CDR3 coding sequence is TGTGCCAGCAGCATAACTAGCGGAACTCACAATGAGCAGTTCTTC.

This clonotype was seen more than once but under ten times. J is TRBJ1-2 and V is TRBV11-2; D perhaps matches TRBD1 (5 bases). The CDR3 extends over 14 amino acids. Germline-derived CDR1 and CDR2 are SGHAT and FQNNGV. Trimming left V 3 bases short and J 4 bases short, with 12 bases between. The DNA of the CDR3 is TGTGCCAGCAGCTTGGAGGGACGGGTCTATGGCTACACCTTC. It codes for CASSLEGRVYGYTF.

This clonotype was picked up a small number of times. V is TRBV12-3 or TRBV12-4 and J is TRBJ1-1, with no clear D. The V and J ends lost 4 bases and 8 bases respectively, with 17 bases between them. This CDR3 contains 14 residues. CDR3 loop: CASSSVPGGGEAFF. In nucleotides, the CDR3 is TGTGCCAGCAGTTCCGTCCCAGGAGGCGGGGAAGCTTTCTTT.

CDR3 in DNA: TGTGCCAGCTCACCGACCCCCTCACTTATCCAAGAGACCCAGTACTTC. Its protein is CASSPTPSLIQETQYF. This chain links TRBV18 with TRBJ2-5; D is unresolved. CDR3 length equals 16 residues. The ends were cut back, 3 bases at V and 1 base at J, with 15 bases in the middle. Germline loops: CDR1 KGHSH, CDR2 LQKENI. Based on the CDR3 plus reference TRBV18 and TRBJ2-5, the full variable domain is NAGVMQNPRHLVRRRGQEARLRCSPMKGHSHVYWYRQLPEEGLKFMVYLQKENIIDESGMPKERFSAEFPKEGPSILRIQQVVRGDSAAYFCASSPTPSLIQETQYFGPGTRLLVL.

The chain is built from TRBV20-1 and TRBJ2-3; 8 nucleotides agree with TRBD2. Germline V gene data show CDR1 as DFQATT and CDR2 as SNEGSKA (reference sequence). This CDR3 spans 13 amino acids. Losses at the gene ends were 6 bases for V and 5 bases for J; bases not matched to a gene: 7. The CDR3 protein is CSAQLSGVDTQYF. The CDR3 DNA follows: TGCAGTGCCCAACTTAGCGGGGTAGATACGCAGTATTTT.

This rearrangement joins TRBV12-3 or TRBV12-4 to TRBJ2-1; D is perhaps TRBD2 (6 bases). The CDR3 spans 14 residues. V was trimmed by 6 bases and J by 4 bases, leaving 13 bases between them. Written as DNA, the CDR3 is TGTGCCAGCAGCCCTGCCCGGGGGTACAATGAGCAGTTCTTC. The encoded protein is CASSPARGYNEQFF.

This rearrangement joins TRBV6-1 to TRBJ2-3; D is possibly TRBD1 or TRBD2 (5 bases each). The CDR3 spans 15 residues. Germline CDR1 MNHNS, CDR2 SASEGT. Between the trimmed V and J ends, which lost 6 bases and 2 bases, there was a span of 15 bases. CDR3 DNA: TGTGCCAGCAGGAAACCCGGGGCCTTCACAGATACGCAGTATTTT. This sequence encodes CASRKPGAFTDTQYF.

This clonotype has just a few counts. This chain's CDR3 is CASSALGGVKQYF. The CDR3, as DNA: TGTGCCAGCAGTGCCCTTGGGGGGGTGAAGCAGTACTTC. The chain links TRBV27 to TRBJ2-7; 7 nucleotides agree with TRBD2. The trim removed 5 bases at V and 8 bases at J, leaving 9 bases unmatched. CDR1 and CDR2 from the germline V gene are MNHEY and SMNVEV (reference sequence). This CDR3 is built from 13 residues.

The chain recombines TRBV6-2 or TRBV6-3 with TRBJ1-1; D not certain. Trimming left V 6 bases short and J 1 base short, with 9 bases between. CDR1 and CDR2 from the germline V gene are MNHEY and SVGEGT. The CDR3 runs to 13 residues. The CDR3 here is CASRRHPNTEAFF. Here the CDR3 DNA reads TGTGCCAGCAGGCGGCACCCGAACACTGAAGCTTTCTTT.

This chain joins TRBV4-2 and TRBJ2-7; D is unclear. CDR3 size: 15 residues. V was trimmed by 0 bases and J by 3 bases, leaving 12 bases between them. Germline V lookup: CDR1 LGHNA, CDR2 YNFKEQ. The CDR3 spells CASSQDGLGGYEQYF. CDR3 DNA sequence: TGTGCCAGCAGCCAAGATGGTCTAGGCGGCTACGAGCAGTACTTC.

The table lists this clonotype with a few counts. The chain links TRBV5-1 to TRBJ2-2; D possibly corresponds to TRBD1 (5 bases). V was shortened by 0 bases and J by 1 base, with 10 bases between the two germline ends. Germline V gene lookup returns CDR1 SGHRS and CDR2 YFSETQ. The CDR3 length is 16 residues. The CDR3 spells CASSLVGHLNTGELFF. CDR3 nucleotides: TGCGCCAGCAGCTTGGTTGGACACTTGAACACCGGGGAGCTGTTTTTT.

Only a few counts were recorded for this clonotype. The chain has TRBV20-1 and TRBJ2-1; no clear D gene. Trimming shortened V by 3 bases and J by 11 bases, and 14 bases separated the two germline ends. The CDR3 is made up of 12 amino acids. CDR1 and CDR2 from the germline V gene are DFQATT and SNEGSKA (reference sequence). The CDR3 sequence is CSASPGRAQQFF. DNA of the CDR3: TGCAGTGCTAGTCCCGGACGGGCACAGCAGTTCTTC.

The DNA for the CDR3 is TGTGCCAGCAGTTGGAGGAGAGCTAATGAGCAGTTCTTC. This translates into CASSWRRANEQFF. The rearrangement uses TRBV12-3 or TRBV12-4 and TRBJ2-1; D is perhaps TRBD2 (5 bases). The CDR3 spans 13 residues. V dropped 4 bases and J dropped 7 bases, with 11 bases sitting between them.

In its sample, this clonotype was seen a few times. The V call is TRBV3-1, the J call TRBJ2-1; 7 bases map to TRBD1. Trimming removed 7 bases from V and 10 bases from J; junction bases left unmatched: 7. The CDR3 spans 12 residues. CDR1 is LGHDT, CDR2 YNNKEL, per germline (reference sequence). CDR3: CASTIATGEQFF. The CDR3 DNA reads as TGTGCCAGCACAATAGCGACAGGGGAGCAGTTCTTC.

The rearrangement joins TRBV6-2 or TRBV6-3 to TRBJ2-5; weak D call: TRBD1 (6 bases). CDR3 size: 17 residues. V lost 0 bases to trimming and J lost 2 bases, with 16 bases between them. From germline, CDR1 is MNHEY and CDR2 SVGEGT. The CDR3 nucleotides read TGTGCCAGCAGTTACTCGATCCAGGACAGAGAACAAGAGACCCAGTACTTC. Encoded protein: CASSYSIQDREQETQYF.

This clonotype was seen more than once but under ten times. The genes are TRBV24-1 and TRBJ2-2; unclear D gene. V lost 9 bases and J lost 5, with 6 bases in between. This CDR3 contains 11 residues. Germline CDR1 is KGHDR and CDR2 is SFDVKD. The CDR3 sequence: CATAGTGELFF. The DNA of the CDR3 is TGTGCCACCGCCGGGACCGGGGAGCTGTTTTTT.

The sample holds a few counts of this clonotype. The chain combines TRBV24-1 with TRBJ2-1; 12 positions match TRBD2. Trimming took 9 bases from V and 9 from J; bases not matched to a gene: 14. The CDR3 consists of 16 residues. Germline loops: CDR1 KGHDR, CDR2 SFDVKD. CDR3 amino acids: CATGSGLAGGPVEQFF. CDR3 nucleotides: TGTGCCACCGGAAGCGGTCTAGCGGGAGGGCCCGTTGAGCAGTTCTTC.

The rearrangement links TRBV3-1 to TRBJ1-5, with D maybe TRBD1 (6 bases). Germline V gene lookup returns CDR1 LGHDT and CDR2 YNNKEL (reference sequence). Trimming left V 8 bases short and J 2 bases short, with 13 bases between. The CDR3 runs to 14 residues. The CDR3 here is CASAPGTRNQPQHF. In DNA, the CDR3 is TGTGCCAGCGCCCCAGGGACACGCAATCAGCCCCAGCATTTT.

This clonotype has just a few counts. The gene calls are TRBV28 and TRBJ1-5; D ambiguous. Trimming took off 8 bases at V and 7 bases at J, with 12 bases between the two ends. The CDR3 length is 12 residues. From germline, CDR1 is MDHEN and CDR2 SYDVKM. CDR3 protein: CASGRGGQPQHF. The CDR3 nucleotides are TGTGCCAGCGGTCGGGGAGGACAGCCCCAGCATTTT.

V gene TRBV20-1 combines with J gene TRBJ2-6, with TRBD1 matching 7 bases. Germline-derived CDR1 and CDR2 are DFQATT and SNEGSKA (reference sequence). J lost 1 base, V lost 1 base, and 10 bases had no gene match. The CDR3 loop spans 18 amino acids. The CDR3 loop is CSARGRGTNPSGANVLTF. The CDR3, as DNA: TGCAGTGCTAGAGGCAGGGGGACAAACCCTTCTGGGGCCAACGTCCTGACTTTC.

The chain carries TRBV6-1 and TRBJ2-3; D may be TRBD2 (6 bases). This CDR3 is 14 amino acids long. With 6 bases removed from V and 7 bases from J, the gap between germline ends came to 17 bases. Germline V lookup: CDR1 MNHNS, CDR2 SASEGT. DNA for the CDR3: TGTGCCAGCAGCGGCGGGGACGCACGCCATACGCAGTATTTT. Encoded protein: CASSGGDARHTQYF.

This clonotype was counted at least ten times. The chain has TRBV5-1 and TRBJ1-2; D remains unclear. In germline, CDR1 is SGHRS, CDR2 YFSETQ. This CDR3 comprises 12 residues. With 0 bases removed from V and 1 base from J, the gap between germline ends came to 1 base. In DNA form, the CDR3 reads TGCGCCAGCAGCTTGGATAACTATGGCTACACCTTC. It codes for CASSLDNYGYTF.

This clonotype has just a few counts. The rearrangement uses TRBV11-1 and TRBJ2-1, with 7 bases aligning to TRBD1. V lost 2 bases and J lost 1; bases outside the gene matches: 11. CDR1 and CDR2 from the germline V gene are SGHAT and FQDESV (reference sequence). The CDR3 covers 18 residues. DNA for the CDR3: TGTGCCAGCAGCTTATATGCCGGGACAGTCTTTTCCTACAATGAGCAGTTCTTC. This codes for CASSLYAGTVFSYNEQFF.

This clonotype came up many times. CDR3 in DNA: TGCAGTGCTAGAGAGTTCGGCGGGGGCCAAGAGACCCAGTACTTC. Translated, it gives CSAREFGGGQETQYF. V and J are TRBV20-1 and TRBJ2-5, with 7 positions matching TRBD2. J was trimmed by 1 base and V by 0 bases; bases with no gene match: 5. Germline V CDR1 and CDR2: DFQATT, SNEGSKA (reference sequence). The CDR3 is 15 residues long.